This is a list of T cell receptor beta chains from one sample in a study of blood T cells in healthy people across ages. Each CDR3 protein is one row after TCRdb ran MiXCR on the 5' RACE reads. The table has about 1.7 million distinct CDR3 sequences, about 28% seen once. The sample was blood. These receptors originate from a woman aged 25 to 39 in good health. Each CDR3 is given with its conserved first and last residue. The order of the fields is CDR3 length, J gene, D gene, clone size, V gene, CDR3 protein, CDR3 DNA. D genes are given only for firm matches. Only part of the rows carry a size: once, few, many, or a class if the clone is expanded.

16	TRBJ1-4	NA	NA	TRBV5-1	CASSLFSVATNEKLFF	TGCGCCAGCAGCTTATTCTCCGTAGCAACTAATGAAAAACTGTTTTTT
15	TRBJ2-1	NA	NA	TRBV5-5	CASSFPPPLNNEQFF	TGTGCCAGCAGCTTTCCCCCACCTCTAAACAATGAGCAGTTCTTC
16	TRBJ2-5	NA	NA	TRBV2	CTSSDGLLWQDETQYF	TGTACCAGCAGTGACGGGTTGCTGTGGCAGGATGAGACCCAGTACTTC
11	TRBJ1-3	NA	few	TRBV29-1	CSVGRGSTIYF	TGCAGCGTTGGCCGGGGAAGCACCATATATTTT
15	TRBJ2-4	TRBD2	once	TRBV7-2	CASSRAGGLKNIQYF	TGTGCCAGCAGTCGAGCGGGGGGGCTTAAAAACATTCAGTACTTC
13	TRBJ2-1	NA	NA	TRBV6-2/TRBV6-3	CASRGTVTDEQFF	TGTGCCAGCCGGGGGACAGTTACCGATGAGCAGTTCTTC
13	TRBJ2-5	TRBD2	few	TRBV20-1	CSAFSGAQETQYF	TGCAGTGCTTTTAGCGGGGCTCAAGAGACCCAGTACTTC
12	TRBJ1-2	NA	NA	TRBV30	CAWSVEGGGYTF	TGTGCCTGGAGTGTAGAGGGGGGCGGCTACACCTTC
14	TRBJ2-3	NA	many	TRBV5-1	CASSELRGADTQYF	TGCGCCAGCAGTGAGCTTCGAGGGGCGGATACGCAGTATTTT
16	TRBJ2-7	NA	many	TRBV12-3/TRBV12-4	CASSLALWENGFEQYF	TGTGCCAGCAGTTTAGCGCTTTGGGAGAATGGCTTCGAGCAGTACTTC
14	TRBJ2-2	NA	few	TRBV25-1	CASMVGGATGELFF	TGTGCCAGCATGGTGGGGGGGGCGACCGGGGAGCTGTTTTTT
14	TRBJ1-1	NA	few	TRBV5-1	CASSEQGSVTEAFF	TGCGCCAGCAGCGAACAGGGTAGCGTCACTGAAGCTTTCTTT
15	TRBJ2-7	TRBD2	few	TRBV3-1	CASSTGLAPSYEQYF	TGTGCCAGCAGTACGGGACTAGCGCCCTCCTACGAGCAGTACTTC
15	TRBJ2-1	NA	NA	TRBV19	CASSPRPLTYNEQFF	TGTGCCAGTAGTCCCAGGCCACTAACCTACAATGAGCAGTTCTTC
16	TRBJ2-1	TRBD2	NA	TRBV20-1	CSARDPSGRAYNEQFF	TGCAGTGCTAGAGATCCCAGCGGGAGGGCCTACAATGAGCAGTTCTTC
13	TRBJ1-4	TRBD1	NA	TRBV6-6	CASNRGFNEKLFF	TGTGCCAGTAACAGGGGCTTTAATGAAAAACTGTTTTTT
13	TRBJ2-7	NA	few	TRBV5-1	CASSWGDIYGQYF	TGCGCCAGCAGCTGGGGGGATATCTACGGGCAGTACTTC
15	TRBJ1-6	NA	NA	TRBV20-1	CSARVGTQGGSPLHF	TGCAGTGCTAGAGTCGGGACCCAGGGAGGTTCACCCCTCCACTTT
11	TRBJ2-1	NA	few	TRBV6-1	CASNAYNEQFF	TGTGCCAGCAACGCATACAATGAGCAGTTCTTC
15	TRBJ2-4	TRBD2	NA	TRBV5-1	CASSSSTFSGTPQYF	TGCGCCAGCAGCTCATCAACCTTTAGCGGGACCCCGCAGTACTTC
15	TRBJ1-2	TRBD1	few	TRBV28	CASSTNRGANYGYTF	TGTGCCAGCAGTACCAACAGGGGAGCTAACTATGGCTACACCTTC
15	TRBJ2-1	NA	NA	TRBV5-4	CASSPGVGSYDEQFF	TGTGCCAGCAGCCCCGGGGTGGGATCCTACGATGAGCAGTTCTTC
14	TRBJ2-1	TRBD2	many	TRBV5-1	CASSLVLAGNEQFF	TGCGCCAGCAGCTTGGTCCTAGCGGGCAATGAGCAGTTCTTC
12	TRBJ2-7	NA	many	TRBV2	CASSNSYYEQYF	TGTGCCAGCAGTAACAGCTACTACGAGCAGTACTTC
18	TRBJ2-1	NA	few	TRBV21-1	CASSKDLPSSGAYNEQFF	TGTGCCAGCAGCAAAGACCTTCCTAGTAGCGGAGCCTACAATGAGCAGTTCTTC
16	TRBJ2-4	NA	NA	TRBV7-2	CASTPGEGVGENIQYF	TGTGCCAGCACGCCTGGGGAGGGGGTAGGGGAAAACATTCAGTACTTC
16	TRBJ2-3	NA	NA	TRBV15	CATSRDVHNAVITQYF	TGTGCCACCAGCAGAGATGTCCACAACGCGGTAATTACGCAGTATTTT
15	TRBJ2-7	NA	NA	TRBV7-2	CASSRTGTPVDEQYF	TGTGCCAGCAGCCGAACCGGGACACCCGTTGACGAGCAGTACTTC
13	TRBJ1-2	TRBD1	NA	TRBV7-9	CASTTRGTDGYTF	TGTGCCAGCACCACCCGAGGGACAGACGGCTACACCTTC
19	TRBJ2-3	TRBD1	many	TRBV25-1	CASSNPRTGWGHVTDTQYF	TGTGCCAGCAGTAACCCCCGGACAGGGTGGGGGCATGTCACAGATACGCAGTATTTT
14	TRBJ1-5	NA	NA	TRBV5-5	CASSLLTDNQPQHF	TGTGCCAGCAGCTTGCTGACAGACAATCAGCCCCAGCATTTT
14	TRBJ1-2	NA	few	TRBV10-3	CAISDTQGVYGYTF	TGTGCCATCAGTGACACACAGGGTGTCTATGGCTACACCTTC
17	TRBJ2-5	TRBD2	NA	TRBV5-6	CASSLGPGTSGKETRYF	TGTGCCAGCAGCTTGGGACCCGGGACTAGCGGAAAAGAGACCCGGTACTTC
14	TRBJ1-3	NA	NA	TRBV4-1	CASSENWYGNTIYF	TGCGCCAGCAGCGAAAATTGGTATGGAAACACCATATATTTT
12	TRBJ1-1	NA	few	TRBV7-9	CASSLSRSEAFF	TGTGCCAGCAGCTTGTCTCGGAGTGAAGCTTTCTTT
16	TRBJ2-1	TRBD2	NA	TRBV25-1	CASSGMGRGDFNEQFF	TGTGCCAGCAGCGGAATGGGGCGGGGGGACTTCAATGAGCAGTTCTTC
14	TRBJ1-2	NA	NA	TRBV25-1	CASSEWGGSYGYTF	TGTGCCAGCAGTGAATGGGGGGGCAGCTATGGCTACACCTTC
15	TRBJ1-5	NA	NA	TRBV27	CASSLSQTGNQPQHF	TGTGCCAGCAGTTTATCTCAGACAGGCAATCAGCCCCAGCATTTT
16	TRBJ1-5	NA	NA	TRBV30	CAWSASQRGSNQPQHF	TGTGCCTGGAGTGCCTCCCAGAGGGGTAGCAATCAGCCCCAGCATTTT
14	TRBJ2-5	TRBD2	many	TRBV10-3	CAIRRTSFDETQYF	TGTGCCATCAGAAGGACTAGCTTTGATGAGACCCAGTACTTC
16	TRBJ2-1	TRBD2	NA	TRBV11-2	CASSLAGAGGVYEQFF	TGTGCCAGCAGCTTAGCCGGCGCTGGGGGGGTATACGAGCAGTTCTTC
16	TRBJ2-7	TRBD1	many	TRBV6-2/TRBV6-3	CASKRTGTGGSYEQYF	TGTGCCAGCAAAAGAACCGGGACAGGGGGATCCTACGAGCAGTACTTC
15	TRBJ2-7	NA	many	TRBV11-1	CASSWLAGTTYEQYF	TGTGCCAGCAGCTGGCTTGCCGGGACAACTTACGAGCAGTACTTC
15	TRBJ2-6	TRBD1	few	TRBV2	CASSEQGAGANVLTF	TGTGCCAGCAGTGAGCAGGGGGCTGGGGCCAACGTCCTGACTTTC
12	TRBJ2-7	TRBD1	many	TRBV20-1	CSGTDRVGEQYF	TGCAGTGGGACGGACAGGGTGGGGGAGCAGTACTTC
13	TRBJ2-1	NA	few	TRBV24-1	CATSRASYNEQFF	TGTGCCACCAGCAGGGCCTCCTACAATGAGCAGTTCTTC
14	TRBJ1-4	NA	NA	TRBV5-4	CAYKAGLSNEKLFF	TGTGCCTACAAAGCAGGGTTAAGTAATGAAAAACTGTTTTTT
13	TRBJ1-1	NA	NA	TRBV25-1	CASSETHETEAFF	TGTGCCAGCAGTGAAACGCACGAGACTGAAGCTTTCTTT
15	TRBJ2-5	TRBD2	NA	TRBV5-1	CASSTLGGDQETQYF	TGCGCCAGCAGCACGCTCGGGGGGGATCAAGAGACCCAGTACTTC
15	TRBJ2-1	NA	NA	TRBV9	CAIPCGRGEYNEQFF	TGTGCCATCCCATGTGGCAGGGGTGAGTACAATGAGCAGTTCTTC
13	TRBJ2-7	NA	many	TRBV6-5	CASSEGVQDEQYF	TGTGCCAGCTCGGAAGGGGTTCAAGACGAGCAGTACTTC
15	TRBJ1-6	TRBD1	NA	TRBV9	CASSVQGERGSPLHF	TGTGCCAGCAGCGTTCAGGGGGAACGAGGATCACCCCTCCACTTT
14	TRBJ2-5	TRBD2	NA	TRBV7-2	CASSLRLAKETQYF	TGTGCCAGCAGCTTAAGACTAGCGAAAGAGACCCAGTACTTC
15	TRBJ2-5	NA	few	TRBV6-5	CASSYFQGTQETQYF	TGTGCCAGCAGTTACTTCCAGGGAACGCAAGAGACCCAGTACTTC
12	TRBJ2-3	NA	NA	TRBV7-9	CASSSWADTRYF	TGTGCCAGCAGCTCCTGGGCAGATACGCGGTATTTT
14	TRBJ2-6	TRBD1	NA	TRBV6-2/TRBV6-3	CASLGTAGANVLTF	TGTGCCTCCCTCGGGACAGCTGGGGCCAACGTCCTGACTTTC
13	TRBJ1-2	NA	NA	TRBV20-1	CSAPWGGNYGYTF	TGCAGTGCTCCTTGGGGGGGGAACTATGGCTACACCTTC
13	TRBJ2-5	NA	NA	TRBV30	CAWGQRERETQYF	TGTGCCTGGGGACAAAGGGAGAGAGAGACCCAGTACTTC
16	TRBJ2-6	NA	NA	TRBV14	CASSQEGGQGANVLTF	TGTGCCAGCAGCCAAGAAGGCGGGCAAGGGGCCAACGTCCTGACTTTC
11	TRBJ2-5	NA	many	TRBV20-1	CSARNKETQYF	TGCAGTGCGAGGAACAAAGAGACCCAGTACTTC